The next 15 T cell receptor beta chains were all read from a single sample in a study of immune evolution from preneoplasia to lung adenocarcinoma. Data came from immunoSEQ multiplex PCR; TCRdb stores just in-frame clones and leaves some out. The sample has around 3,700 clones; almost 85% are singletons. The sequenced material came from FFPE invasive lung adenocarcinoma tissue. The source is a person between 45 and 65 years old with lung adenocarcinoma.

This chain joins TRBV5-1 and TRBJ1-1; weak D call: TRBD1 (5 bases). This CDR3 is 14 amino acids long. Germline CDR1 SGHRS, CDR2 YFSETQ. The V and J ends lost 4 bases and 4 bases respectively, with 14 bases between them. The CDR3 reads CASSGTGPPTEAFF. The CDR3 DNA reads as TGCGCCAGCAGCGGCACAGGACCTCCCACTGAAGCTTTCTTT.

The chain employs TRBV5-4 and TRBJ2-2; D not resolved. The CDR3 is 15 amino acids. Trimming removed 0 bases at V and 3 bases at J, with 9 bases between. Germline CDR1 reads SGHNT; CDR2 reads YYREEE (reference sequence). CDR3 loop: CASSLAASDTGELFF. The CDR3 DNA is TGTGCCAGCAGCTTGGCGGCCTCGGACACCGGGGAGCTGTTTTTT.

This chain uses TRBV7-2 with TRBJ2-6; maybe TRBD1 (6 bases). Germline V lookup: CDR1 SGHTA, CDR2 FQGNSA. The CDR3 totals 17 residues. The V end lost 5 bases, the J end lost 0 bases, and 14 bases lay between the germline ends. The CDR3 loop is CASSPPTGRSGANVLTF. CDR3 bases: TGTGCCAGCAGCCCCCCGACAGGCCGCTCTGGGGCCAACGTCCTGACTTTC.

The V call is TRBV28, the J call TRBJ1-1; a weak D match, TRBD1 (6 bases). The germline V and J ends were trimmed by 5 bases and 3 bases, with 13 bases remaining between them. The CDR3 sequence is 14 residues long. Per the germline V gene, CDR1 is MDHEN and CDR2 is SYDVKM. The CDR3 sequence: CASSEQGLDTEAFF. The CDR3 DNA sequence: TGTGCCAGCAGTGAACAGGGACTGGACACTGAAGCTTTCTTT.

The V call is TRBV10-1, the J call TRBJ2-1; 14 nucleotides match TRBD2. CDR1 WNHNN and CDR2 SYGVQD come from the germline V gene (reference sequence). Trimming cost V 9 bases and J 2 bases; bases outside gene matches: 6. The CDR3 has 16 amino acids. The CDR3 loop reads CARTGLAGETYNEQFF. The CDR3 coding sequence is TGCGCCAGGACGGGACTAGCGGGAGAAACCTACAATGAGCAGTTCTTC.

There are a few counts of this clone. The chain combines TRBV19 with TRBJ2-6; D gene uncertain. V was trimmed by 0 bases and J by 0 bases, leaving 6 bases between them. The CDR3 consists of 16 residues. Germline V gene data show CDR1 as LNHDA and CDR2 as SQIVND (reference sequence). CDR3 coding DNA: TGTGCCAGTAGTATAGATTCAAGCTCTGGGGCCAACGTCCTGACTTTC. It encodes CASSIDSSSGANVLTF.

This sequence joins TRBV2 and TRBJ2-7; D assignment may be TRBD1 or TRBD2 (5 bases each). This CDR3 comprises 16 residues. Looked up from germline, CDR1 is SNHLY and CDR2 is FYNNEI. V lost 5 bases and J lost 0, with 17 bases in between. CDR3 protein: CASSPGGAETSYEQYF. CDR3 nucleotides: TGTGCCAGCAGTCCTGGGGGAGCGGAGACCTCCTACGAGCAGTACTTC.

About this clone itself: Other DNA sequences in the same sample also yield this CDR3. The V call is TRBV11-2, the J call TRBJ1-5; 8 nucleotides line up with TRBD1. Germline-derived CDR1 and CDR2 are SGHAT and FQNNGV. CDR3 length equals 15 residues. V lost 5 bases to trimming and J lost 1 base; unmatched junction nucleotides: 4. Here the CDR3 DNA reads TGTGCCAGCAGCCTAACAGGGGGGAGCAATCAGCCCCAGCATTTT. It translates to CASSLTGGSNQPQHF. The full variable domain, with the rest looked up from reference TRBV11-2 and TRBJ1-5, is EAGVAQSPRYKIIEKRQSVAFWCNPISGHATLYWYQQILGQGPKLLIQFQNNGVVDDSQLPKDRFSAERLKGVDSTLKIQPAKLEDSAVYLCASSLTGGSNQPQHFGDGTRLSIL.

This clone was found a few times. J is TRBJ2-3 and V is TRBV12-5; D is unclear. This CDR3 is 15 amino acids long. The V and J ends lost 8 bases and 0 bases respectively, with 15 bases between them. CDR1 is LGHNT and CDR2 is FRNRAP in the germline V gene. CDR3 DNA sequence: TGTGCTAGTACCCCCGGGTTATCTAGCACAGATACGCAGTATTTT. Amino acids: CASTPGLSSTDTQYF.

V is TRBV25-1 and J is TRBJ2-3, with TRBD1 as a possible D gene (5 bases). CDR3 length: 16 amino acids. V was pared by 5 bases and J by 4 bases, with 19 bases between. The germline V gene has CDR1 MGHDK and CDR2 SYGVNS. The CDR3 nucleotides are TGTGCCAGCAGTCCCATTAAGACAGTTAGATCAGATACGCAGTATTTT. It codes for CASSPIKTVRSDTQYF.

The chain combines TRBV30 with TRBJ1-1, with D perhaps matching TRBD1 (5 bases). Trimming took 2 bases from V and 2 from J, leaving 18 bases between them. The CDR3 consists of 16 residues. In germline, CDR1 is GTSNPN, CDR2 SVGIG (reference sequence). DNA of the CDR3: TGTGCCTGGAGTTGGGGATGGCAGGGTAGTAACACTGAAGCTTTCTTT. Translating gives CAWSWGWQGSNTEAFF.

The V gene is TRBV29-1, the J gene TRBJ1-1; D is unresolved. Trimming shortened V by 3 bases and J by 1 base, and 12 bases separated the two germline ends. The germline V gene encodes CDR1 SQVTM and CDR2 ANQGSEA. CDR3 length equals 14 residues. CDR3 residues: CSVEGVQRNTEAFF. The CDR3 DNA is TGCAGCGTTGAGGGTGTACAGAGGAACACTGAAGCTTTCTTT.

This rearrangement joins TRBV2 to TRBJ2-5; 13 bases map to TRBD2. The CDR3 runs to 15 residues. Germline assignment: CDR1 SNHLY and CDR2 FYNNEI. The J segment lost 0 bases and the V segment lost 6 bases, leaving 1 base of the junction unmatched. CDR3 amino acids: CASRGLAGYQETQYF. CDR3 nucleotides: TGTGCCAGCAGGGGACTAGCGGGGTACCAAGAGACCCAGTACTTC.

The rearrangement joins TRBV28 to TRBJ2-1, with D tentatively TRBD1 (6 bases). With 6 bases removed from V and 3 bases from J, the gap between germline ends came to 15 bases. The CDR3 extends over 15 amino acids. CDR1 and CDR2 from the germline V gene are MDHEN and SYDVKM. Written as DNA, the CDR3 is TGTGCCAGCAGATCCGGGACATTGGTCTACAATGAGCAGTTCTTC. This translates into CASRSGTLVYNEQFF.

The chain's CDR3 is CASSPRDREAQPQHF. The DNA for the CDR3 is TGTGCCAGCAGCCCCCGGGACAGGGAGGCTCAGCCCCAGCATTTT. V gene TRBV7-9 combines with J gene TRBJ1-5; 9 positions agree with TRBD1. The length of the CDR3 is 15 residues. Germline assignment: CDR1 SEHNR and CDR2 FQNEAQ (reference sequence). V was clipped by 5 bases and J by 6 bases; unmatched bases: 8.